The rows below give T cell receptor beta chains drawn from one sample of a study of regulatory T cells in long-lasting Graves disease. MiXCR was run by TCRdb on the multiplex PCR reads, yielding one entry per CDR3 protein. This sample carries some 460,000 distinct CDR3 sequences, around 15% of them seen once, and the ten largest clones take more than 10%. In addition, the sample was reused for a study of T cells in Graves' hyperthyroidism and ophthalmopathy.

The input for sequencing was peripheral blood mononuclear cells (PBMCs), taken at new diagnosis, from a patient treated with antithyroid drugs. The receptors stem from a man in his forties or fifties with Graves disease. Both conserved end residues are part of each CDR3. A D gene is named only where the DNA matches it firmly. Not every row has a clone size; where given, it reads once, few, many or a size class.

clone_size j_call v_call d_call cdr3_nt cdr3_aa
NA TRBJ2-3 TRBV2 TRBD2 TGTGCCAGCAGTGATGAAGCTAGCGGCTCAGATACGCAGTATTTT CASSDEASGSDTQYF
few TRBJ2-2 TRBV2 TRBD2 TGTGCCAGCAGCATCAGACTAGCGGGACTTAACGCCGGGGAGCTGTTTTTT CASSIRLAGLNAGELFF
NA TRBJ2-1 TRBV14 TRBD2 TGTGCCAGCAGCCAAGAAATACTAGCGGGGAGCTCCTACAATGAGCAGTTCTTC CASSQEILAGSSYNEQFF
NA TRBJ2-2 TRBV18 NA TGTGCCAGCTCACCTTTTAGTCAGGACAACACCGGGGAGCTGTTTTTT CASSPFSQDNTGELFF
few TRBJ2-1 TRBV6-1 TRBD2 TGTGCCAGCACCGGGGCGGGAGTGTACAATGAGCAGTTCTTC CASTGAGVYNEQFF
many TRBJ2-7 TRBV29-1 TRBD1 TGCAGCGTTGAAGGACCCCGGACAGGGGAACACGAGCAGTACTTC CSVEGPRTGEHEQYF
many TRBJ2-5 TRBV30 NA TGTGCCTGGAGGAGAGGGAGGTACCAAGAGACCCAGTACTTC CAWRRGRYQETQYF
many TRBJ2-5 TRBV18 NA TGTGCCAGCTCACCAACTAGCCGAGAGACCCAGTACTTC CASSPTSRETQYF
many TRBJ2-7 TRBV6-5 NA TGTGCCAGCAGTTACCAAGGAGGGGAAGGCGCGGGACCCTACGAGCAGTACTTC CASSYQGGEGAGPYEQYF
NA TRBJ2-2 TRBV19 TRBD2 TGTGCCAGTAGTAAAGGACTAGCGTACACCGGGGAGCTGGTTTTT CASSKGLAYTGELVF